Presented here are 3 T cell receptor beta chains from one specimen sequenced in a study of shared clonotypes between healthy human individuals. The table came from immunoSEQ multiplex PCR; TCRdb's copy has only in-frame clones and leaves some out. The data contain under 850,000 clones, just under 75% of them singletons. Sequenced: memory CD4+ T cells sorted from blood. Documented subset: CD45RA-negative fraction. Receptors originate from a woman younger than 45 in good health.

The chain carries TRBV19 and TRBJ1-4; the D gene is possibly TRBD1 (6 bases). The V and J ends lost 5 bases and 7 bases respectively, with 17 bases between them. The CDR3 has 15 residues. Germline V CDR1 and CDR2: LNHDA, SQIVND (reference sequence). The CDR3 here is CASSQQGGESEKLFF. CDR3 nucleotides: TGTGCCAGTAGTCAACAGGGAGGGGAAAGTGAAAAACTGTTTTTT. The full variable domain, rest sourced from reference TRBV19 and TRBJ1-4, is DGGITQSPKYLFRKEGQNVTLSCEQNLNHDAMYWYRQDPGQGLRLIYYSQIVNDFQKGDIAEGYSVSREKKESFPLTVTSAQKNPTAFYLCASSQQGGESEKLFFGSGTQLSVL.

This chain links TRBV2 with TRBJ2-1; 10 bases agree with TRBD2. This CDR3 is built from 14 residues. After removal of 6 bases from V and 8 bases from J, the junction contained 7 bases not matched to a gene. Germline CDR1 reads SNHLY; CDR2 reads FYNNEI. The CDR3 is CASRALAGIDEQFF. The CDR3 nucleotides are TGTGCCAGCAGAGCACTAGCGGGAATTGATGAGCAGTTCTTC.

The chain combines TRBV7-2 with TRBJ1-1; weak D call: TRBD1 (6 bases). Trimming cost V 5 bases and J 3 bases, with 16 bases left between them. Germline V gene data show CDR1 as SGHTA and CDR2 as FQGNSA. This CDR3 has 15 amino acids. CDR3 loop: CASSPQGLGDTEAFF. In DNA form, the CDR3 reads TGTGCCAGCAGCCCTCAGGGGCTGGGGGACACTGAAGCTTTCTTT.